This T cell receptor beta chain is from a study of blood T cell repertoires in COVID-19. The CDR3 runs 13 residues. Germline CDR1 KGHSH, CDR2 LQKENI. The J segment lost 9 bases and the V segment lost 3 bases, leaving 5 bases of the junction unmatched. Produced via immunoSEQ multiplex PCR; TCRdb's table is partial and in-frame only. The top ten clones hold roughly 4.1% of a sample with about 98,000 clones, more than 80% of them seen once. Material: peripheral blood. This clonotype was obtained from a human donor in a cohort sampled during active COVID-19. The rearrangement joins TRBV18 to TRBJ2-3, with 8 nucleotides matching TRBD1. CDR3 region: CASSPGQEFTQYF. Written as DNA, the CDR3 is TGTGCCAGCTCACCGGGACAGGAGTTCACGCAGTATTTT.